This TCR beta chain was retrieved from a study of blood T cell repertoires in COVID-19 (dated by TCRdb to 2020 to 2022). Some background on the complete study: Samples covering the acute and convalescent phases of COVID-19 were provided by collaborators in the United States, Italy and Spain. The material from the prospective study consisted of cDNA or gDNA derived from T cells, B-cell-depleted T cells, or PBMCs. Deeply sampled blood TCRbeta repertoires from subjects exposed to, actively infected with, or recovered from COVID-19 were included in the dataset. The repertoires were released in a freely available public database intended as a resource for research on the immune response to SARS-CoV-2. Samples came from the ongoing ImmuneRACE study (first 160 participants) plus 1,254 subjects from 6 global collaborators. Sample metadata almost always included a de-identified subject ID, COVID-19 status, age in years and sex. HLA class I and class II types, where available, came from metadata supplied by the sample provider rather than from assay-based typing.

At one collaborating source in Seattle, patients were enrolled during active infection and were followed longitudinally through the course of disease. Collaborating institutions collected whole blood in K2EDTA tubes following their own protocols. For TCRbeta analysis, collaborator samples were shipped as frozen whole blood, as isolated PBMCs, or as DNA extracted from either sample type. Regarding this clone: Its antigen is unknown. No base quality information exists; no much larger clone differs at one position.

TCRbeta CDR3 regions were amplified from genomic DNA by means of the immunoSEQ Assay, a bias-controlled multiplex PCR. The paper's processing steps were these. Within the assay, amplification of reference gene primers was used to estimate how many nucleated cells each sample contained. To quantify the absolute abundance of each unique TCRbeta CDR3 rearrangement, sequence reads were collapsed and filtered. Productive Simpson clonality was computed per sample as the square root of Simpson's diversity index over productive rearrangements. This is the immuneACCESS table as TCRdb keeps it, with only in-frame sequences that have V and J called. A part of the clones is gone; compared with another copy, unresolved V genes explain less than half, and the rest is unexplained. Clone size and V and J calls were adopted from that table, with D and trimming inferred from the DNA. This sample has approximately 170,000 clones in its table, and approximately 86% of those were observed once. The ten largest clones represent under 3% of the sample.

Broader findings and caveats from the paper: The amount of clinical and demographic metadata varied by source and participant and was provided uncurated.

V lost 2 bases and J lost 4 bases; the stretch between them is 11 bases long. For CDR1 and CDR2, the germline V gene lists MDHEN and SYDVKM. The CDR3 covers 14 residues, taking in both the cysteine and the phenylalanine. The read is trimmed to its CDR3 DNA, 42 bases read in frame from base 1. The clonotype originates from a woman older than 75 with COVID-19, enrolled during active disease. The chain uses TRBV28 and TRBJ1-2; too little of a D gene remains to name it. Sequences were obtained from peripheral blood. The CDR3 corresponds to CASSLILMSYGYTF. The DNA is as follows: TGTGCCAGCAGTTTAATCTTGATGAGCTATGGCTACACCTTC.